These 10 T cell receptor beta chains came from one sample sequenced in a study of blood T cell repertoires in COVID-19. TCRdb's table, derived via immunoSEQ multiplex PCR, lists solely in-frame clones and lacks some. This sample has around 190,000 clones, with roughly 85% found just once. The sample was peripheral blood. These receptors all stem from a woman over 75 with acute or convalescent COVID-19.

The CDR3 reads CASSLGLAGEYEQYF. The DNA for the CDR3 is TGTGCCAGCAGCTTAGGACTAGCGGGAGAATACGAGCAGTACTTC. The chain combines TRBV11-2 with TRBJ2-7; 12 nucleotides agree with TRBD2. V was pared by 1 base and J by 4 bases, with 2 bases of the junction left unmatched. The CDR3 is 15 amino acids. The germline V gene has CDR1 SGHAT and CDR2 FQNNGV.

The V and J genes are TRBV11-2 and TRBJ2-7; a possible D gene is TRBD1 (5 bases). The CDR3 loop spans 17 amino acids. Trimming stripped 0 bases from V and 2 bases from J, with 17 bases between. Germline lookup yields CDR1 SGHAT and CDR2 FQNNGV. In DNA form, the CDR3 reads TGTGCCAGCAGCTTAGATGGACACATTTTCACCCCCTACGAGCAGTACTTC. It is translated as CASSLDGHIFTPYEQYF. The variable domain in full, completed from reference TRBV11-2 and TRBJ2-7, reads EAGVAQSPRYKIIEKRQSVAFWCNPISGHATLYWYQQILGQGPKLLIQFQNNGVVDDSQLPKDRFSAERLKGVDSTLKIQPAKLEDSAVYLCASSLDGHIFTPYEQYFGPGTRLTVT.

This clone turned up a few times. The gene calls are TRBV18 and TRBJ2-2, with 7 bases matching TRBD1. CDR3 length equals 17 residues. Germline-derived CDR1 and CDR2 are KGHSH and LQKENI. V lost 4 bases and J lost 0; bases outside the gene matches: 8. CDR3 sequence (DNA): TGTGCCAGCTCACTAAACGGACAGGCCTCGAACACCGGGGAGCTGTTTTTT. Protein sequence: CASSLNGQASNTGELFF.

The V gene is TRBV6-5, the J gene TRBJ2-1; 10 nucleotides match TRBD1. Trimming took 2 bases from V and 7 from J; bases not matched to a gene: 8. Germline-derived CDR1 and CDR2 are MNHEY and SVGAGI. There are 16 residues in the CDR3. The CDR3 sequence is CASSYDRQGAENEQFF. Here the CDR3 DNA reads TGTGCCAGCAGTTACGATCGACAGGGGGCGGAAAATGAGCAGTTCTTC.

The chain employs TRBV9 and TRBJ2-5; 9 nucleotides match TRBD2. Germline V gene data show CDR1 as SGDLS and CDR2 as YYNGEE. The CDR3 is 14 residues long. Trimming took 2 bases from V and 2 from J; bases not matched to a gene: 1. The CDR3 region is CASSVTSGQETQYF. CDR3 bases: TGTGCCAGCAGCGTGACTAGCGGACAAGAGACCCAGTACTTC.

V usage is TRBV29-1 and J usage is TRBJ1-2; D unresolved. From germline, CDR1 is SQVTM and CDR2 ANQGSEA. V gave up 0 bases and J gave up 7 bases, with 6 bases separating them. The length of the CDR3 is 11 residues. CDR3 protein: CSVEEEGGYTF. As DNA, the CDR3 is TGCAGCGTTGAAGAGGAGGGTGGCTACACCTTC.

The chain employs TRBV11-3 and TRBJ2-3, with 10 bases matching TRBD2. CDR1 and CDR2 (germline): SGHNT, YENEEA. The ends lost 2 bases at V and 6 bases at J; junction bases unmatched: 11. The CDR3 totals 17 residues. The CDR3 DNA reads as TGTGCCAGCAGCTTACGAGCGGGAGGGCCCGATCGGGATACGCAGTATTTT. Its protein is CASSLRAGGPDRDTQYF. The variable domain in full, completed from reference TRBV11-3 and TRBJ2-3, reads EAGVVQSPRYKIIEKKQPVAFWCNPISGHNTLYWYLQNLGQGPELLIRYENEEAVDDSQLPKDRFSAERLKGVDSTLKIQPAELGDSAVYLCASSLRAGGPDRDTQYFGPGTRLTVL.

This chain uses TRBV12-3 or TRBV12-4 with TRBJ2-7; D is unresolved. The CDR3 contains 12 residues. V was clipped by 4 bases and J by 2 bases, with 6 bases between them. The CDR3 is CASSSRTYEQYF. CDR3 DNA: TGTGCCAGCAGTTCCAGGACCTACGAGCAGTACTTC.

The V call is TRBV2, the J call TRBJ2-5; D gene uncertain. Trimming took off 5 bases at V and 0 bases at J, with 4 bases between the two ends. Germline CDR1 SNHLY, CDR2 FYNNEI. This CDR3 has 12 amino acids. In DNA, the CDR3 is TGTGCCAGCAGTCTAAACCAAGAGACCCAGTACTTC. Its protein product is CASSLNQETQYF.

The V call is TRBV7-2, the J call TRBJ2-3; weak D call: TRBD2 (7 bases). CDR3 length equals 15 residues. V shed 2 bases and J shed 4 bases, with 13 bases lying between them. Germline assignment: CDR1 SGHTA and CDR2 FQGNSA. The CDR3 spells CASSLIVGGPDTQYF. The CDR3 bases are TGTGCCAGCAGCTTAATCGTCGGGGGGCCAGATACGCAGTATTTT.